A selection of T cell receptor beta chains follows, all from one sample in a study of T cell clonotyping in hematopoietic cell transplantation. The assay was immunoSEQ multiplex PCR, and TCRdb's table has in-frame clones only and misses some. The table lists about 6,000 clones, under 80% of them singletons. Sample: peripheral blood mononuclear cells, taken 180 days after allogeneic stem cell transplant. These TCRs come from a male patient aged 65-79 years who had an allogeneic stem cell transplant from an unrelated donor, so T cells may come from the graft donor. Some clones in this sample may be carry-over from other donors' samples. Each CDR3 is given with its conserved first and last residue. Fields, in order: clone size, V gene, D gene, J gene, CDR3 DNA, CDR3 protein. The D gene is left open where the match is weak. Clone sizes are given selectively: once, few, many, or a class where the clone is expanded.

size: .
V: TRBV28
D: .
J: TRBJ2-1
DNA: TGTGCCAGCAGCCGGCTCAGGGGAAACAACAATGAGCAGTTCTTC
CDR3: CASSRLRGNNNEQFF

size: .
V: TRBV6-5
D: .
J: TRBJ1-4
DNA: TGTGCCAGCAGTTACTCTGTCCGTAATGAAAAACTGTTTTTT
CDR3: CASSYSVRNEKLFF

size: .
V: TRBV27
D: .
J: TRBJ1-3
DNA: TGTGCCAGCAGTCCAGGGGCCTACGGAAACACCATATATTTT
CDR3: CASSPGAYGNTIYF

size: .
V: TRBV19
D: .
J: TRBJ1-5
DNA: TGTGCCACCAGGGACAATCGCAATCAGCCCCAGCATTTT
CDR3: CATRDNRNQPQHF

size: .
V: TRBV4-1
D: .
J: TRBJ2-7
DNA: TGCGCCAGCAGCCAAGAACCTACCCTCTACGAGCAGTACTTC
CDR3: CASSQEPTLYEQYF

size: .
V: TRBV5-1
D: TRBD1
J: TRBJ2-2
DNA: TGCGCCAGCAGCTTATACAGGGGGCGCGGAACCGGGGAGCTGTTTTTT
CDR3: CASSLYRGRGTGELFF

size: .
V: TRBV5-4
D: .
J: TRBJ2-3
DNA: TGTGCCAGCAGCTCTCCGGGACCTACGACAGATACGCAGTATTTT
CDR3: CASSSPGPTTDTQYF

size: .
V: TRBV19
D: TRBD2
J: TRBJ2-3
DNA: TGTGCCAGTACCCTAAAAGGAGGACTAGCGGTTACGCAGTATTTT
CDR3: CASTLKGGLAVTQYF

size: once
V: TRBV30
D: TRBD2
J: TRBJ2-7
DNA: TGTGCCTGGAGTCGGGAGGGTCCCTACGAGCAGTACTTC
CDR3: CAWSREGPYEQYF

size: once
V: TRBV6-1
D: TRBD1
J: TRBJ2-7
DNA: TGTGCCAGCAGGACAGGGGGCGAGCAGTACTTC
CDR3: CASRTGGEQYF

size: .
V: TRBV7-9
D: .
J: TRBJ2-3
DNA: TGTGCCAGCAGCCAATACTTACAGGGAAGGGTCACAGATACGCAGTATTTT
CDR3: CASSQYLQGRVTDTQYF

size: .
V: TRBV10-3
D: TRBD1
J: TRBJ2-4
DNA: TGTGCCATCGGGGCGGGACAGGGTAAAAACATTCAGTACTTC
CDR3: CAIGAGQGKNIQYF

size: .
V: TRBV19
D: TRBD2
J: TRBJ2-6
DNA: TGTGCCAGTAGTACAGGACTAGCGGGAGGGTCTGGGGCCAACGTCCTGACTTTC
CDR3: CASSTGLAGGSGANVLTF

size: .
V: TRBV11-2
D: .
J: TRBJ2-3
DNA: TGTGCCAGCAGCGATCCCCCTGCCCGGGAGACGCAGTATTTT
CDR3: CASSDPPARETQYF

size: .
V: TRBV30
D: .
J: TRBJ2-7
DNA: TGTGCCTGGAGCGTTTGGCAGGAGATCCCCTACGAGCAGTACTTC
CDR3: CAWSVWQEIPYEQYF

size: .
V: TRBV6-1
D: TRBD2
J: TRBJ2-5
DNA: TGTGCCAGCAACAGACTAGCGCTCCAAGAGACCCAGTACTTC
CDR3: CASNRLALQETQYF

size: .
V: TRBV29-1
D: .
J: TRBJ2-6
DNA: TGCAGCGTAATGACAGGACGCTCTGGGGCCAACGTCCTGACTTTC
CDR3: CSVMTGRSGANVLTF

size: few
V: TRBV5-6
D: .
J: TRBJ2-7
DNA: TGTGCCAGCAGCGCACAGGGTTCCTACGAGCAGTACTTC
CDR3: CASSAQGSYEQYF

size: .
V: TRBV28
D: TRBD2
J: TRBJ2-1
DNA: TGTGCCAGCAGTTTAACAAGCGGGAGGGCCGTCAATGAGCAGTTCTTC
CDR3: CASSLTSGRAVNEQFF

size: .
V: TRBV29-1
D: .
J: TRBJ2-1
DNA: TGCAGCGTCGGCAGCGGAGAGGACAATGAGCAGTTCTTC
CDR3: CSVGSGEDNEQFF

size: .
V: TRBV19
D: TRBD1
J: TRBJ1-1
DNA: TGTGCCAGTAGTACAATCTTGACAGGGCTGAGGACTGAAGCTTTCTTT
CDR3: CASSTILTGLRTEAFF

size: .
V: TRBV5-1
D: TRBD1
J: TRBJ2-7
DNA: TGCGCCAGCAGCTTATCGCAGGGGGCGGCCTACGAGCAGTACTTC
CDR3: CASSLSQGAAYEQYF

size: once
V: TRBV6-5
D: .
J: TRBJ2-3
DNA: TGTGCCAGCAGTAACGACGGAGCTAGCACAGATACGCAGTATTTT
CDR3: CASSNDGASTDTQYF

size: once
V: TRBV30
D: .
J: TRBJ1-2
DNA: TGTGCCTGGAGTGTTGGGCTAGCCTATGGCTACACCTTC
CDR3: CAWSVGLAYGYTF

size: once
V: TRBV29-1
D: .
J: TRBJ2-1
DNA: TGCAGCGTTGAAAGGCACCCGAGATCCTACAATGAGCAGTTCTTC
CDR3: CSVERHPRSYNEQFF

size: large
V: TRBV15
D: TRBD1
J: TRBJ1-5
DNA: TGTGCCACCAGCCAGGGACAGGGGGATCAGCCCCAGCATTTT
CDR3: CATSQGQGDQPQHF

size: .
V: TRBV5-1
D: TRBD2
J: TRBJ2-1
DNA: TGCGCCAGCAGCTTGTGGCTAGCGGGAAATTACAATGAGCAGTTCTTC
CDR3: CASSLWLAGNYNEQFF

size: .
V: TRBV7-2
D: TRBD1
J: TRBJ2-7
DNA: TGTGCCAGCAGCCAACAGGGACAGATAGGCTACGAGCAGTACTTC
CDR3: CASSQQGQIGYEQYF

size: .
V: TRBV12-5
D: .
J: TRBJ2-1
DNA: TGTGCTAGTGGTTTGGACTACAATGAGCAGTTCTTC
CDR3: CASGLDYNEQFF

size: .
V: TRBV9
D: .
J: TRBJ2-2
DNA: TGTGCCAGCAGCCTTACCTCCGCGACGGGTACCGGGGAGCTGTTTTTT
CDR3: CASSLTSATGTGELFF

size: .
V: TRBV7-5
D: .
J: TRBJ2-1
DNA: TGTGCTGGAGCGGGAGGGCCGGACAATGAGCAGTTCTTC
CDR3: CAGAGGPDNEQFF

size: .
V: TRBV6-5
D: TRBD1
J: TRBJ1-5
DNA: TGTGCCAGCAGTTCCGGACAGGGGGCAAGTCAGCCCCAGCATTTT
CDR3: CASSSGQGASQPQHF

size: large
V: TRBV5-6
D: .
J: TRBJ2-7
DNA: TGTGCCAGCAGCTTGTCGAACTACGAGCAGTACTTC
CDR3: CASSLSNYEQYF

size: .
V: TRBV7-9
D: .
J: TRBJ1-3
DNA: TGTGCCAGCAGCTTAGTTCCGTATGGGGGAAACACCATATATTTT
CDR3: CASSLVPYGGNTIYF

size: .
V: TRBV7-9
D: TRBD2
J: TRBJ2-3
DNA: TGTGCCAGCAGCCCGGTTCTGGGACTAGTAGGAGATACGCAGTATTTT
CDR3: CASSPVLGLVGDTQYF

size: .
V: TRBV30
D: .
J: TRBJ2-2
DNA: TGTGCCTGGAAGTTCGGGTACGGGGAGCTGTTTTTT
CDR3: CAWKFGYGELFF

size: .
V: TRBV19
D: .
J: TRBJ2-7
DNA: TGTGCCAGTAGTACTATACGGCCGCCCTACGAGCAGTACTTC
CDR3: CASSTIRPPYEQYF

size: once
V: TRBV28
D: TRBD1
J: TRBJ1-5
DNA: TGTGCCAGCAGCTCGCGGCAGGGGGCATTTGGGAATCAGCCCCAGCATTTT
CDR3: CASSSRQGAFGNQPQHF

size: .
V: TRBV6-4
D: .
J: TRBJ2-1
DNA: TGTGCCAGCAGTGACTCGGGGGAAGGTGCGAATGAGCAGTTCTTC
CDR3: CASSDSGEGANEQFF

size: .
V: TRBV29-1
D: .
J: TRBJ1-1
DNA: TGCAGCGCCAACAGCGGCACTGAAGCTTTCTTT
CDR3: CSANSGTEAFF

size: .
V: TRBV28
D: TRBD2
J: TRBJ2-1
DNA: TGTGCCAGCAGTTTACTCCTAGCGGGAGGCCCACACCGAGAGCAGTTCTTC
CDR3: CASSLLLAGGPHREQFF

size: medium-sized
V: TRBV5-6
D: TRBD1
J: TRBJ1-2
DNA: TGTGCCAGCAGCTCAGGACAGGGGATAAGGAATATATACACCTTC
CDR3: CASSSGQGIRNIYTF